A selection of T cell receptor beta chains follows, all from one sample in a study of long-term antiretroviral therapy in people with HIV. Only in-frame clones appear in the TCRdb table, and some are missing; sequencing was by immunoSEQ multiplex PCR. The sample lists approximately 26,000 clones, more than 85% occurring once. The sequencing here drew on unsorted PBMCs, taken 3.1 years after starting antiretroviral therapy. The receptors come from a man younger than 35 with HIV. CDR3s include the opening cysteine and the closing phenylalanine or tryptophan.

CDR3aa: CASSQDGWDTEAFF
v_gene: TRBV4-1
j_gene: TRBJ1-1

CDR3aa: CASSFLREVEKLFF
v_gene: TRBV5-4
j_gene: TRBJ1-4

CDR3aa: CASSYYHGDSNYGYTF
v_gene: TRBV6-5
j_gene: TRBJ1-2

CDR3aa: CASSIRGGADTQYF
v_gene: TRBV19
j_gene: TRBJ2-3

CDR3aa: CASSETSAAEELNPSYEQYF
v_gene: TRBV2
j_gene: TRBJ2-7

CDR3aa: CASSLGWVGETNIQYF
v_gene: TRBV7-9
j_gene: TRBJ2-4

CDR3aa: CASSSGPTSGELFF
v_gene: TRBV6-5
j_gene: TRBJ2-2

CDR3aa: CARSFPGVNNQPQHF
v_gene: TRBV5-3
j_gene: TRBJ1-5

CDR3aa: CASSQGIGFYEQYF
v_gene: TRBV4-3
j_gene: TRBJ2-7

CDR3aa: CASSLGVRTDTQYF
v_gene: TRBV2
j_gene: TRBJ2-3

CDR3aa: CASSLIRGATEAFF
v_gene: TRBV7-9
j_gene: TRBJ1-1

CDR3aa: CASSLVLGWTGNYNEQFF
v_gene: TRBV5-1
j_gene: TRBJ2-1

CDR3aa: CASSLAGSSGNTIYF
v_gene: TRBV7-2
j_gene: TRBJ1-3

CDR3aa: CASSLSPLVNEQFF
v_gene: TRBV9
j_gene: TRBJ2-1

CDR3aa: CASRLTTNTEAFF
v_gene: TRBV6-6
j_gene: TRBJ1-1

CDR3aa: CASSVDESTDTQYF
v_gene: TRBV9
j_gene: TRBJ2-3

CDR3aa: CASSTAWGTGELFF
v_gene: TRBV9
j_gene: TRBJ2-2

CDR3aa: CASSQSAEAFF
v_gene: TRBV16
j_gene: TRBJ1-1

CDR3aa: CATSSPGTLRRTDTQYF
v_gene: TRBV15
j_gene: TRBJ2-3

CDR3aa: CASSQDFGSTNTGELFF
v_gene: TRBV4-3
j_gene: TRBJ2-2

CDR3aa: CASTLPGVETQYF
v_gene: TRBV6-1
j_gene: TRBJ2-5

CDR3aa: CASSPTSTPGQGAYEQYF
v_gene: TRBV19
j_gene: TRBJ2-7

CDR3aa: CASSMPGSDTQYF
v_gene: TRBV9
j_gene: TRBJ2-3

CDR3aa: CASSPGGYGYTF
v_gene: TRBV4-2
j_gene: TRBJ1-2

CDR3aa: CASGSDRRPQIYNEQFF
v_gene: TRBV12-5
j_gene: TRBJ2-1

CDR3aa: CAIKGTLNEAFF
v_gene: TRBV10-3
j_gene: TRBJ1-1

CDR3aa: CASSFTGGNTEAFF
v_gene: TRBV5-1
j_gene: TRBJ1-1

CDR3aa: CSVEWTDTQYF
v_gene: TRBV29-1
j_gene: TRBJ2-3

CDR3aa: CASSTGLADYNEQFF
v_gene: TRBV5-4
j_gene: TRBJ2-1

CDR3aa: CASSQWGRVTEAFF
v_gene: TRBV14
j_gene: TRBJ1-1

CDR3aa: CASNTGGTGELFF
v_gene: TRBV9
j_gene: TRBJ2-2

CDR3aa: CASSPSSANTGELFF
v_gene: TRBV7-9
j_gene: TRBJ2-2

CDR3aa: CASRPGAFNEQFF
v_gene: TRBV7-8
j_gene: TRBJ2-1

CDR3aa: CASSSNGYEQYF
v_gene: TRBV2
j_gene: TRBJ2-7